The present T cell receptor (beta chain) was sequenced within a study of blood T cell repertoires in COVID-19 (dated by TCRdb to the early 2020s). For the study in its entirety: The collaborator samples originated in the United States, Italy and Spain and spanned the acute and convalescent phases of COVID-19. A freely available public database, intended as a resource for researchers studying the immune response to SARS-CoV-2, is where the repertoires were released. Where HLA class I and class II types were available, the types were taken from metadata supplied by the sample provider, not from assay-based typing. The prospective study material was composed of cDNA or gDNA derived from T cells, B-cell-depleted T cells, or PBMCs. The samples were drawn from the first 160 participants of the ongoing ImmuneRACE study and from 1,254 subjects provided by 6 global collaborators. The dataset comprised deeply sampled blood TCRbeta repertoires from subjects exposed to, actively infected with, or recovered from COVID-19. A de-identified subject ID, COVID-19 status, age in years and sex were almost always included in the sample metadata.

Each collaborating institution followed its own protocols to collect whole blood in K2EDTA tubes. For TCRbeta analysis, collaborators shipped samples in one of three forms: frozen whole blood, isolated PBMCs, or DNA extracted from either of those sample types. General study outcomes and caveats: How much clinical and demographic metadata was included differed by source and by participant, and the metadata was provided uncurated.

The immunoSEQ Assay, a bias-controlled multiplex PCR, was used to amplify TCRbeta CDR3 regions from genomic DNA. Concerning the study's data processing: The number of nucleated cells in each sample was estimated from the amplification of reference gene primers within the assay. Sequence reads were collapsed and filtered to measure the absolute abundance of every unique TCRbeta CDR3 rearrangement. For each sample, productive Simpson clonality was calculated as the square root of Simpson's diversity index across productive rearrangements. The table comes from immuneACCESS by way of TCRdb, which keeps in-frame sequences with V and J called. Part of the clones is missing from these tables; in studies checked, under half for an unresolved V gene and the rest for unknown reasons. V and J calls and clone size are copied from that table; D and trimming were computed from the DNA. This sample lists 250,000 to 300,000 clones; 70% to 90% were detected once. Clones ranked in the top ten supply roughly 9.6% of the sample.

A note on this clone: Its antigen remains undetermined. There are no base qualities to consult, and no much larger clone falls within one base.

V is reduced by 3 bases and J by 5 bases, leaving a spacing of 14 bases between them. According to the germline V gene, CDR1 reads SGHRS and CDR2 reads YFSETQ. The CDR3 measures 14 amino acids from cysteine to phenylalanine. The CDR3 DNA has 42 bases and is translated from base 1. The chain uses TRBV5-1 and TRBJ1-1; TRBD1 is possibly the D segment (5 matching bases). This clonotype was sampled from a woman in her seventies with acute or convalescent COVID-19. Material: peripheral blood. CDR3 reads: CASSSNPGGTEAFF. The DNA sequence follows: TGCGCCAGCAGCTCCAACCCTGGGGGGACTGAAGCTTTCTTT.